The 14 T cell receptor beta chains below come from one sample, sequenced in a study of radiotherapy plus CTLA-4 blockade in lung cancer. Method: immunoSEQ multiplex PCR; TCRdb's copy keeps in-frame clones and lacks some. Of 100,000 to 150,000 clones in the sample, roughly 74% were seen once. The starting material was peripheral blood, obtained from a patient treated with radiotherapy plus ipilimumab. Receptor source: a human donor with non-small cell lung cancer who had a partial response to radiotherapy plus ipilimumab.

On this clone itself: Different DNA sequences within this sample yield the same CDR3. The rearrangement uses TRBV2 and TRBJ2-1; D possibly corresponds to TRBD1 (6 bases). The CDR3 has 13 amino acids. V lost 6 bases to trimming and J lost 7 bases, with 13 bases between them. CDR1 SNHLY and CDR2 FYNNEI come from the germline V gene. As DNA, the CDR3 is TGTGCCAGCAGCGGGACATCAGGAAATGAGCAGTTCTTC. This encodes CASSGTSGNEQFF.

The genes are TRBV19 and TRBJ1-2; perhaps TRBD1 as D (5 bases). Between the trimmed V and J ends, which lost 8 bases and 8 bases, there was a span of 12 bases. There are 11 residues in the CDR3. The germline gives CDR1 LNHDA, CDR2 SQIVND (reference sequence). CDR3 loop: CASGGGGGYTF. As DNA, the CDR3 is TGTGCCAGTGGGGGAGGAGGAGGCTACACCTTC.

The chain couples TRBV28 to TRBJ2-1, with 9 bases fitting TRBD2. The CDR3 length is 15 residues. The junction had 13 bases not matched to a gene; V was cut back by 6 bases and J by 10 bases. Germline V gives CDR1 MDHEN, CDR2 SYDVKM. CDR3 DNA sequence: TGTGCCAGCAGCCCGGGGAGCGGGGGGCGGGGGGAGCAGTTCTTC. Protein product: CASSPGSGGRGEQFF.

Comments on this clone: The same CDR3 is also encoded by other DNA sequences in this sample. This chain connects TRBV5-1 to TRBJ1-2, with D tentatively TRBD1 (6 bases). CDR3 length: 15 residues. CDR1 and CDR2 from the germline V gene are SGHRS and YFSETQ. V was trimmed by 0 bases and J by 3 bases, leaving 12 bases between them. This chain's CDR3 is CASSLGQPGDYGYTF. The CDR3 coding sequence is TGCGCCAGCAGCTTGGGCCAGCCAGGGGACTATGGCTACACCTTC.

This clone was recorded once. The V gene is TRBV20-1, the J gene TRBJ2-7; D may be TRBD1 (6 bases). The CDR3 is made up of 11 amino acids. Germline CDR1 is DFQATT and CDR2 is SNEGSKA (reference sequence). V shed 6 bases and J shed 3 bases, with 9 bases lying between them. CDR3 protein: CSATQGYEQYV. The CDR3 DNA sequence: TGCAGTGCCACACAGGGCTACGAGCAGTACGTC.

The V and J genes are TRBV2 and TRBJ1-5; TRBD1 matches at 9 bases. CDR1 is SNHLY and CDR2 is FYNNEI in the germline V gene. This CDR3 has 14 amino acids. Trimming removed 5 bases from V and 4 bases from J; junction bases left unmatched: 3. The CDR3 DNA is TGTGCCAGCAGTTCGGACAGGGGAAATCAGCCCCAGCATTTT. This gives the protein CASSSDRGNQPQHF.

This clone was observed a handful of times. The chain joins TRBV5-6 to TRBJ1-1, with 7 bases identical to TRBD1. The V segment lost 4 bases and the J segment 0 bases; nucleotides outside the gene matches: 3. Germline CDR1 and CDR2: SGHDT and YYEEEE. The CDR3 contains 14 residues. The CDR3 loop is CASSRQGVNTEAFF. The CDR3 nucleotides read TGTGCCAGCAGCCGGCAGGGGGTGAACACTGAAGCTTTCTTT.

The CDR3 DNA reads TGTGCCACCAGCAGCTATGGAATCGGGACAGGGATCAGGACCCAGCATTTT. Protein product: CATSSYGIGTGIRTQHF. The V call is TRBV15, the J call TRBJ1-5; 9 nucleotides line up with TRBD1. Germline V gene lookup returns CDR1 LNHNV and CDR2 YYDKDF (reference sequence). This CDR3 is 17 amino acids long. The V gene end was trimmed by 3 bases and the J gene end by 11 bases; junction bases not matched to a gene: 17.

The chain recombines TRBV30 with TRBJ2-5; no reliable D call. This CDR3 is built from 12 residues. Germline values: CDR1 GTSNPN, CDR2 SVGIG (reference sequence). V lost 3 bases and J 0 bases, leaving 5 bases between the germline ends. DNA of the CDR3: TGTGCCTGGAGCGCGAACCAAGAGACCCAGTACTTC. It yields the protein CAWSANQETQYF. Combining the CDR3 with reference TRBV30 and TRBJ2-5 gives the whole variable domain SQTIHQWPATLVQPVGSPLSLECTVEGTSNPNLYWYRQAAGRGLQLLFYSVGIGQISSEVPQNLSASRPQDRQFILSSKKLLLSDSGFYLCAWSANQETQYFGPGTRLLVL.

V usage is TRBV5-1 and J usage is TRBJ2-1; D gene unclear. V was cut by 4 bases and J by 7 bases, with 9 bases left in between. The length of the CDR3 is 12 residues. Germline CDR1 is SGHRS and CDR2 is YFSETQ. CDR3 region: CASSPLQNEQFF. CDR3 DNA sequence: TGCGCCAGCAGCCCCCTCCAGAATGAGCAGTTCTTC.

The genes are TRBV25-1 and TRBJ2-1; TRBD2 matches at 15 bases. In germline, CDR1 is MGHDK, CDR2 SYGVNS. V lost 9 bases and J lost 7; bases outside the gene matches: 1. CDR3 length: 13 amino acids. The CDR3 region is CASGLAGGNEQFF. The CDR3 bases are TGTGCCAGTGGACTAGCGGGAGGGAATGAGCAGTTCTTC.

The rearrangement joins TRBV28 to TRBJ2-7; TRBD1 agrees at 7 bases. V lost 3 bases to trimming and J lost 0 bases; unmatched junction nucleotides: 14. CDR1 and CDR2 (germline): MDHEN, SYDVKM. This CDR3 spans 18 amino acids. CDR3 region: CASSFPPRDRLISYEQYF. The DNA of the CDR3 is TGTGCCAGCAGTTTCCCCCCCCGGGACAGATTAATCTCCTACGAGCAGTACTTC.

The chain uses TRBV5-6 and TRBJ2-1; perhaps TRBD2 as D (6 bases). CDR1 is SGHDT, CDR2 YYEEEE, per germline. V was cut by 3 bases and J by 1 base, with 14 bases left in between. CDR3 size: 16 residues. This chain's CDR3 is CASSWGLGGSYNEQFF. For the CDR3, the DNA is TGTGCCAGCAGCTGGGGACTGGGAGGATCCTACAATGAGCAGTTCTTC.

The chain joins TRBV4-2 to TRBJ2-7; weak D call: TRBD2 (6 bases). CDR3 length equals 15 residues. CDR1 is LGHNA, CDR2 YNFKEQ, per germline. Deletions cut 0 bases from V and 3 bases from J, with 12 bases between. Here the CDR3 DNA reads TGTGCCAGCAGCCAAGATTACACAGCGGGCTACGAGCAGTACGTC. Translated: CASSQDYTAGYEQYV.